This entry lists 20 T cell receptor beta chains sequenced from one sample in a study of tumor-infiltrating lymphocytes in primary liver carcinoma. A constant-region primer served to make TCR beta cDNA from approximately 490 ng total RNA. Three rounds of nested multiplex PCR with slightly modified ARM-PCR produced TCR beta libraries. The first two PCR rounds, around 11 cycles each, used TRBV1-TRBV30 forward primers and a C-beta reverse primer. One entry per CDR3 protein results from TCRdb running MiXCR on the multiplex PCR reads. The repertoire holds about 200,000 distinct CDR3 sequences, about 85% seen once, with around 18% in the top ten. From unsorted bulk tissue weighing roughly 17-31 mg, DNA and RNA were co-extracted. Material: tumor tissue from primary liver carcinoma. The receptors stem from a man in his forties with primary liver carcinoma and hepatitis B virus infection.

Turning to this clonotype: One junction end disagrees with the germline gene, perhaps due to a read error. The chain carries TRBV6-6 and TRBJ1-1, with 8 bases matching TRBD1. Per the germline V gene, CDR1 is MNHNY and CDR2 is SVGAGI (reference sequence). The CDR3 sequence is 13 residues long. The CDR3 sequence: CASSTGGTNEAIF. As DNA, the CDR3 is TGTGCCAGCAGCACAGGGGGGACTAATGAGGCTATCTTT.

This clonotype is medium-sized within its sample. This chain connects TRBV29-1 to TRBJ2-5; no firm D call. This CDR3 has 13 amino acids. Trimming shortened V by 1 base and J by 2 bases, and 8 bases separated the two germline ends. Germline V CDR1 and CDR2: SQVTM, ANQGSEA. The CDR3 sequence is CSVEASVQETQYF. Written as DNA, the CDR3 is TGCAGCGTTGAAGCCTCGGTACAAGAGACCCAGTACTTC. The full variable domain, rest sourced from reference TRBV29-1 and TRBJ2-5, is SAVISQKPSRDICQRGTSLTIQCQVDSQVTMMFWYRQQPGQSLTLIATANQGSEATYESGFVIDKFPISRPNLTFSTLTVSNMSPEDSSIYLCSVEASVQETQYFGPGTRLLVL.

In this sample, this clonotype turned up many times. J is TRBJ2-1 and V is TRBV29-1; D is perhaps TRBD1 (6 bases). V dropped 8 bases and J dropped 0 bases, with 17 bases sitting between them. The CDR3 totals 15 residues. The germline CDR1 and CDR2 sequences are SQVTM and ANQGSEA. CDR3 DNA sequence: TGCAGCTCCACTGGGACACAGGGCTCCTACAATGAGCAGTTCTTC. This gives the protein CSSTGTQGSYNEQFF.

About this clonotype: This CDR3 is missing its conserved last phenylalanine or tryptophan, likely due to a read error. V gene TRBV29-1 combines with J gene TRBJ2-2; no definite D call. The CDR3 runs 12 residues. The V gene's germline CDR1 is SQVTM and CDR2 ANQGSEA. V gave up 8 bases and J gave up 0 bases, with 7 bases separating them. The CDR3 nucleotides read TGCAGCATTTCAACGAACACCGGGGAGCTGTTTTCT. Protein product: CSISTNTGELFS.

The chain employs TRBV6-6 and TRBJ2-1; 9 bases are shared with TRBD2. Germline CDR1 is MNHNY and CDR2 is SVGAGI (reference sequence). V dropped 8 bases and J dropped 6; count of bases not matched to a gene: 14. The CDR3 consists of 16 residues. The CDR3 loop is CASGPTSAGGGNEQFF. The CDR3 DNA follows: TGTGCCAGCGGTCCGACCTCAGCGGGAGGCGGCAATGAGCAGTTCTTC.

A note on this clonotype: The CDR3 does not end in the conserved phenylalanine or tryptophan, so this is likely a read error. In DNA, the CDR3 is TGTGCCAGCAGCACAACGATAGGGGGCAGGGGAGAGACCCAGTACTTA. Encoded protein: CASSTTIGGRGETQYL. The chain uses TRBV5-4 and TRBJ2-5, with TRBD1 matching 7 bases. The germline CDR1 and CDR2 sequences are SGHNT and YYREEE (reference sequence). The V segment lost 4 bases and the J segment 4 bases; nucleotides outside the gene matches: 13. The CDR3 sequence is 16 residues long.

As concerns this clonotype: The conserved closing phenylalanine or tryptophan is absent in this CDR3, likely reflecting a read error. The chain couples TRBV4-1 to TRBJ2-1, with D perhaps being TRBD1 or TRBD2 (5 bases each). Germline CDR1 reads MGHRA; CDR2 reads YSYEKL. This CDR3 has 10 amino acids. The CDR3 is CASSEGQQFY. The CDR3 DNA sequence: TGTGCCAGCAGCGAGGGACAGCAGTTCTAT.

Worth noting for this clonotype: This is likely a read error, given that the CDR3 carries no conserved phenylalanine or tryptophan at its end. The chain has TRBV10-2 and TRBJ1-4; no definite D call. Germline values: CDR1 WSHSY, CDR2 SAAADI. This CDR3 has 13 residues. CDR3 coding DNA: TGCACCAGCTGTGAGGCCCCCAAAGAAAAACTGTTTTTA. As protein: CTSCEAPKEKLFL.

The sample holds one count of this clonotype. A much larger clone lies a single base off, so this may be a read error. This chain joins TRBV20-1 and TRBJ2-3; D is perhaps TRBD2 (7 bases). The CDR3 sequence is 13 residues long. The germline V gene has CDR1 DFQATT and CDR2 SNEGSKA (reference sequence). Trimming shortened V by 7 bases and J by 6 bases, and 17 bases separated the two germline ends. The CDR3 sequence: CSDPHGGLDTQYF. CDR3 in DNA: TGCAGTGATCCCCACGGGGGGCTGGATACGCAGTATTTT.

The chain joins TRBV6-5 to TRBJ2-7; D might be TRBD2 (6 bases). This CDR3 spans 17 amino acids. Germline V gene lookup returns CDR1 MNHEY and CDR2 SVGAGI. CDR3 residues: CVSREDGLGTYSYEQYF. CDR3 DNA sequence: TGTGTCAGTAGGGAAGACGGTCTCGGGACTTACTCCTACGAGCAGTACTTC.

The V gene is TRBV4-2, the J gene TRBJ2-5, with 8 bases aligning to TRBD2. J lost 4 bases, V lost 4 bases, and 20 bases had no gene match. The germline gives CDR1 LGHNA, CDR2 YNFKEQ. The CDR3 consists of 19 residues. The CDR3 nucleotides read TGTGCCAGCAGCCCCAGTCGGACTAGCCTAACGGCCATTGGAGAGACCCAGTACTTC. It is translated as CASSPSRTSLTAIGETQYF.

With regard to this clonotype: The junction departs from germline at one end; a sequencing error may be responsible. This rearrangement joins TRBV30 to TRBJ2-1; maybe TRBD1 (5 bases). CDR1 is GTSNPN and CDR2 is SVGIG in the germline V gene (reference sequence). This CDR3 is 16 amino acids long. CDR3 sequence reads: CAWSRPGSESYDEQLF. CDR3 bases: TGTGCCTGGAGCCGGCCAGGGTCTGAGTCCTACGATGAGCAGTTATTC.

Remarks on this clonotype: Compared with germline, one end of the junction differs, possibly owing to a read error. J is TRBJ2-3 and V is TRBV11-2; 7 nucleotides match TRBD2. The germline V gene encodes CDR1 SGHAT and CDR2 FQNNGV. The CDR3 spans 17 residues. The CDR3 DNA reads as TGTGCCAGCAGCTTAGATCCGGAGGAGACTAGCACAGATACACATAATTTT. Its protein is CASSLDPEETSTDTHNF.

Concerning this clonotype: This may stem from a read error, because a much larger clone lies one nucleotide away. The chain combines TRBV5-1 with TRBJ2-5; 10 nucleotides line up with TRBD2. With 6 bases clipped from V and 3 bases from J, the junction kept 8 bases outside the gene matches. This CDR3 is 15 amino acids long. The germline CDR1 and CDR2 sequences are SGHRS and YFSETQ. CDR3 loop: CASNITTSGEETQYF. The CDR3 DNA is TGCGCCAGCAACATAACCACTAGCGGGGAAGAGACCCAGTACTTC.

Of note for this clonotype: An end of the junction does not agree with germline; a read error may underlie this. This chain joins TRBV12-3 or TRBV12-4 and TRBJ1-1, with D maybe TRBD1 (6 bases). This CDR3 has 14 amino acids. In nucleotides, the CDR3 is TGTGCCAGCAGTCTTTGGGGGCGCAGGGCTGAACCTTTCTTT. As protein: CASSLWGRRAEPFF.

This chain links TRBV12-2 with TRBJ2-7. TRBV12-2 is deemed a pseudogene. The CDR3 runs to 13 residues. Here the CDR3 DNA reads TGTACAAATCGCCCTAGCGCTACCTACGAGCAGTACTTC. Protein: CTNRPSATYEQYF.

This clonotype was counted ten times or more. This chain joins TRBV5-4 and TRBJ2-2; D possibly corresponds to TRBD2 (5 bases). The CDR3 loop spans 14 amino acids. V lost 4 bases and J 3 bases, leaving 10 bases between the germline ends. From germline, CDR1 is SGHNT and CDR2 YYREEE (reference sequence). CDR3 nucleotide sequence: TGTGCCAGCAGCCCTCAGAGGGACACCGGGGAGCTGTTTTTT. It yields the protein CASSPQRDTGELFF.

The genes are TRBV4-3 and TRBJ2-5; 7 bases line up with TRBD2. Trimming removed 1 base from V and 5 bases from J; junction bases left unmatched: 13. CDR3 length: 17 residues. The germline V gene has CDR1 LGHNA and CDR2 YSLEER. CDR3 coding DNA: TGCGCCAGCAGCCAAGCGACTAGCAGGAGGACTAGTGAGACCCAGTACTTC. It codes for CASSQATSRRTSETQYF.

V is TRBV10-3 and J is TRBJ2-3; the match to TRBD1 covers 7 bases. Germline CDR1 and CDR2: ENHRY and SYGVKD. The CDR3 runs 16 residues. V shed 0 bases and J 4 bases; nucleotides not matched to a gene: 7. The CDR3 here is CAISESWTGGADTQYF. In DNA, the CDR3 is TGTGCCATCAGTGAGTCCTGGACAGGAGGCGCAGATACGCAGTATTTT.

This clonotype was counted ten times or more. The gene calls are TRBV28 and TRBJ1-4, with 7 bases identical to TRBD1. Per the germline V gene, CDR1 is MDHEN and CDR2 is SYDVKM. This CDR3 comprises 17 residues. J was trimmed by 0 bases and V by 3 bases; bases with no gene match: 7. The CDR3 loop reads CASSFGDRFATNEKLFF. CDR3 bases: TGTGCCAGCAGTTTTGGGGACAGATTTGCAACTAATGAAAAACTGTTTTTT.